A single T cell receptor beta chain is shown here with its context. V dropped 4 bases and J dropped 6 bases, with 12 bases sitting between them. The CDR3 has 13 residues. The germline V gene has CDR1 SGHRS and CDR2 YFSETQ. 5'RACE with constant-segment primers built TCRalpha and TCRbeta cDNA libraries with UMIs. MiXCR, run by TCRdb on the 5' RACE reads, gives a single entry per CDR3 protein. This sample carries approximately 250,000 distinct CDR3 sequences, about 17% of them seen once, and the ten largest clones take 20% to 25%. The sample comes from a study of T-cell memory formation after mild COVID-19.

Sequenced material: PBMCs or a T cell subset sorted from them (not recorded which). The receptor's source is a man aged 18 to 29 who had mild COVID-19 (a few samples of this study predate the infection). Cell type and time point are not known. The V call is TRBV5-1, the J call TRBJ2-3, with TRBD1 as a possible D gene (6 bases). The CDR3 is CASSRQGGDTQYF. CDR3 DNA sequence: TGCGCCAGCAGCCGCCAAGGGGGTGATACGCAGTATTTT.